This T cell receptor (beta chain) was recovered during a study of CD8+CD57+ T cells in acquired aplastic anemia. There are 16 residues in the CDR3. Germline assignment: CDR1 SGHAT and CDR2 FQDESV (reference sequence). Trimming took 5 bases from V and 7 from J, leaving 21 bases between them. Genomic DNA, serving as template, underwent TCR beta VDJ and CDR3 profiling. MiXCR, applied by TCRdb to the reads, yields one record per CDR3 protein. The sample lists fewer than 200,000 distinct CDR3 sequences, around 45% seen once, with approximately 1% in the top ten. The clonotype comes from a human donor in good health. Sequences were obtained from sorted CD4+, CD8+, or CD8+CD57+ T cells (not recorded which) from PBMCs. V usage is TRBV11-1 and J usage is TRBJ1-5, with D perhaps TRBD1 (5 bases). CDR3 sequence: CASSVEYGGRGQPQHF. DNA for the CDR3: TGTGCCAGCAGCGTTGAATATGGGGGGAGAGGGCAGCCCCAGCATTTT.